The sequence of this TCR beta chain was determined in a study of vaccination effects on CD4 cells after COVID-19. Notes on this clone: What it recognizes is unknown.

The assay was immunoSEQ multiplex PCR, and TCRdb's table has in-frame clones only and misses some. The repertoire holds 25,000 to 30,000 clones, 65% to 75% seen once, with about a sixth in the top ten. CD4+ T cells specific for antigen were expanded with viral peptide pools by the ViraFEST assay before sequencing. Culturing for more than eight days preceded CD4+ T cell isolation. Two-dose BNT162b2 or mRNA-1273 vaccination was given to participants. The CDR3 has 13 amino acids. Per the germline V gene, CDR1 is SGHVS and CDR2 is FQNEAQ. The germline V and J ends were trimmed by 5 bases and 1 base, with 9 bases remaining between them.

The V call is TRBV7-8, the J call TRBJ2-7; D might be TRBD1 (5 bases). The receptor was isolated from a human donor who received a COVID-19 vaccine. The input for sequencing was CD4+ T cells from PBMCs cultured with HCoV-OC43 spike peptides, taken after COVID-19 vaccination. Subset reported: HCoV-OC43 spike overlapping peptide pool stimulation. The CDR3 region is CASSLDRSYEQYF. In DNA, the CDR3 is TGTGCCAGCAGCCTCGACAGATCCTACGAGCAGTACTTC. Filled out from reference TRBV7-8 and TRBJ2-7, the complete variable domain reads GAGVSQSPRYKVAKRGQDVALRCDPISGHVSLFWYQQALGQGPEFLTYFQNEAQLDKSGLPSDRFFAERPEGSVSTLKIQRTQQEDSAVYLCASSLDRSYEQYFGPGTRLTVT.